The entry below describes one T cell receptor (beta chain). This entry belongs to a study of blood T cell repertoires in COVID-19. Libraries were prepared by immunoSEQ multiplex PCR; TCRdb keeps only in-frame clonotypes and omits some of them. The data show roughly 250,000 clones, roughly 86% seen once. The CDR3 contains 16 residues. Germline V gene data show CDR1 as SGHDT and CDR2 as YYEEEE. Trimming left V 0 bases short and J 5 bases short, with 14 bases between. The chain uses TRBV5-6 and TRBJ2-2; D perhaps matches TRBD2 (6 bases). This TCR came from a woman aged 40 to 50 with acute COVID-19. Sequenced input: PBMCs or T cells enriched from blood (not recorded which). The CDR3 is CASSLGAGSRTGELFF. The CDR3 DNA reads TGTGCCAGCAGCTTGGGGGCGGGATCTAGAACCGGGGAGCTGTTTTTT.